This T cell receptor beta chain stems from a study of cytomegalovirus exposure and HLA in healthy donors. Germline lookup yields CDR1 WNHNN and CDR2 SYGVQD (reference sequence). This CDR3 is built from 18 residues. J lost 7 bases, V lost 1 base, and 15 bases had no gene match. Primers for the PCR totalled 60 Vbeta and 13 Jbeta. The assay was immunoSEQ multiplex PCR, and TCRdb's table has in-frame clones only and misses some. This sample yields 150,000 to 200,000 clones, of which 65% to 85% are seen a single time; around 2.5% belongs to the top ten. This receptor was obtained from a woman between 40 and 50 years old in good health and CMV-seropositive. The sequenced material came from PBMCs. The rearrangement joins TRBV10-1 to TRBJ2-1; 8 bases are a match to TRBD2. The CDR3 here is CASSEFGERGSGKNEQFF. The CDR3 nucleotides read TGCGCCAGCAGTGAGTTTGGAGAGCGGGGGTCTGGGAAGAATGAGCAGTTCTTC.